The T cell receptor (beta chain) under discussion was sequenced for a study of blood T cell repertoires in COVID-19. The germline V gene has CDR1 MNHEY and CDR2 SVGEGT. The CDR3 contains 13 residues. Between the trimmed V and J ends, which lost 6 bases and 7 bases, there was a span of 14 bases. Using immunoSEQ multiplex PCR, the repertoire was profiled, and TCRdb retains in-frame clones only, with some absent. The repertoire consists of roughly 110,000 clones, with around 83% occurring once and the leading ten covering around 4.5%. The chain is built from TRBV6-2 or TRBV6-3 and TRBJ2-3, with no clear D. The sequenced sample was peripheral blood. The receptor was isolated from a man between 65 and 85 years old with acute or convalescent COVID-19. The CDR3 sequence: CASSASGSNTQYF. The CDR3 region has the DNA TGTGCCAGCAGCGCCTCCGGGTCCAATACGCAGTATTTT.